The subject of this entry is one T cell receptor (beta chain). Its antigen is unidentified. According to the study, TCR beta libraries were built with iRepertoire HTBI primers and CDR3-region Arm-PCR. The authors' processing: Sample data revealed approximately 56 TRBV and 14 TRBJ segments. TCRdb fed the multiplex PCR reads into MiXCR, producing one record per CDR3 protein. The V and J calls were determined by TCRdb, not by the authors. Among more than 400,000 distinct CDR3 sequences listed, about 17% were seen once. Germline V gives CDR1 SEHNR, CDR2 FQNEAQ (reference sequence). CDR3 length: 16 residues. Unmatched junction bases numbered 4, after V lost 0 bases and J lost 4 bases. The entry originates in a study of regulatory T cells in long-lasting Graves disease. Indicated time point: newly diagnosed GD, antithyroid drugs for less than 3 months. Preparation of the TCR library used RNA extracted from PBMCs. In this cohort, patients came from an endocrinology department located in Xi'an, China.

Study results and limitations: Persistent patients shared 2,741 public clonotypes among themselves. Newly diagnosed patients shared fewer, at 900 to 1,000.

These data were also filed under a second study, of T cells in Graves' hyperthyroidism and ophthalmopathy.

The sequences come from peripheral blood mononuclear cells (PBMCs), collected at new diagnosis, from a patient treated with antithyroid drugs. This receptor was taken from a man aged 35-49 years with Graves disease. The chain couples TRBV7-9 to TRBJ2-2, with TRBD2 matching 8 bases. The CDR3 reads CASSLASGDGTGELFF. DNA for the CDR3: TGTGCCAGCAGCTTAGCTAGCGGGGACGGCACCGGGGAGCTGTTTTTT.